This TCR beta chain was sequenced in a study of vaccination effects on CD4 cells after COVID-19. Study results and limitations: Substantial clonal contraction characterized both infection- and vaccine-induced clones late after vaccination.

Details on this clone: Its target is not known.

Using viral peptide pools, the ViraFEST assay grew out antigen-specific CD4+ T cells prior to sequencing. Scientists isolated CD4+ T cells after an approximately 11-day culture period ended. Neither prior SARS-CoV-2 infection nor positive nucleocapsid antibodies were present in the vaccine recipients. The authors exchanged half the medium for IL-2 medium on days 3 and 7. Trimming removed 5 bases from V and 5 bases from J, with 19 bases in between. In germline, CDR1 is SGHDT, CDR2 YYEEEE. The CDR3 spans 15 residues. The protocol was immunoSEQ multiplex PCR, while the TCRdb copy is restricted to in-frame clones and leaves out a portion. The sample shows under 80,000 clones, about four fifths of them seen only once.

The material sequenced was CD4+ T cells from PBMCs cultured with SARS-CoV-2 spike peptides, taken before COVID-19 vaccination. This chain connects TRBV5-6 to TRBJ1-2, with TRBD1 as a possible D gene (5 bases). The TCR sequence derives from a human donor who received a COVID-19 vaccine. As DNA, the CDR3 is TGTGCCAGCAGGCCCTTGGAGGAGGGGTATTATGGCTACACCTTC. Translated: CASRPLEEGYYGYTF.